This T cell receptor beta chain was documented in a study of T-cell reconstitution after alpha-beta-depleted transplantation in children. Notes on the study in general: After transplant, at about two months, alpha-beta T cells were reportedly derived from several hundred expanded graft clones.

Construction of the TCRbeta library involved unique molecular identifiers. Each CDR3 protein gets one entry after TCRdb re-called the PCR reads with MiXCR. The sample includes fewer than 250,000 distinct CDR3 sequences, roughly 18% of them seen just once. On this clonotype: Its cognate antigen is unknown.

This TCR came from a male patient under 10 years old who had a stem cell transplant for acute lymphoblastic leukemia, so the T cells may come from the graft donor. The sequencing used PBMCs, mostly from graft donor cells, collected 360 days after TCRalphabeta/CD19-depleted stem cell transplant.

The CDR3 DNA follows: TGCAGCGTGGATGAGGGGGGAGGACCACAAGAGACCCAGTACTTC. Translation: CSVDEGGGPQETQYF. The rearrangement uses TRBV29-1 and TRBJ2-5, with D perhaps TRBD1 or TRBD2 (6 bases each). This CDR3 has 15 residues. The germline V gene has CDR1 SQVTM and CDR2 ANQGSEA. Trimming removed 6 bases from V and 2 bases from J, with 19 bases in between.